This entry lists 28 T cell receptor beta chains sequenced from one sample in a study of memory CD4+ T cells and cytomegalovirus serostatus. Repertoires were generated with immunoSEQ multiplex PCR, while TCRdb's copy carries only in-frame clones and drops some. The sample includes 55,000 to 65,000 clones, roughly 77% seen only once; the top ten take approximately 1.1%. Single viable CD3+CD4+CD8-CD45RO+ cells were sorted as the memory CD4+ T cells. What was sequenced was memory CD4+ T cells from blood. These receptors were obtained from an adult in good health and CMV-seronegative.

The chain couples TRBV7-2 to TRBJ2-7; the D gene is possibly TRBD2 (6 bases). Germline V gene data show CDR1 as SGHTA and CDR2 as FQGNSA. Trimming took off 5 bases at V and 9 bases at J, with 20 bases between the two ends. The CDR3 is 14 residues long. Here the CDR3 DNA reads TGTGCCAGCAGCGCTCAAGCGGGTGGTACTGTGCAGTACTTC. Residues: CASSAQAGGTVQYF. Full variable domain (missing parts from reference TRBV7-2 and TRBJ2-7): GAGVSQSPSNKVTEKGKDVELRCDPISGHTALYWYRQSLGQGLEFLIYFQGNSAPDKSGLPSDRFSAERTGGSVSTLTIQRTQQEDSAVYLCASSAQAGGTVQYFGPGTRLTVT.

The chain employs TRBV10-3 and TRBJ1-2; D ambiguous. V lost 2 bases and J 6 bases, leaving 7 bases between the germline ends. CDR3 length: 12 residues. Germline CDR1 reads ENHRY; CDR2 reads SYGVKD. DNA of the CDR3: TGTGCCATCAGTGAGCGGGCGGATGGCTACACCTTC. Translation: CAISERADGYTF.

The CDR3 sequence is CASSFQRNTEAFF. The CDR3 DNA sequence: TGTGCCAGCAGCTTTCAGAGGAACACTGAAGCTTTCTTT. This chain joins TRBV5-8 and TRBJ1-1, with D unresolved. Germline lookup yields CDR1 SGHTS and CDR2 YDEGEE. V was clipped by 2 bases and J by 1 base, with 6 bases between them. CDR3 length: 13 residues.

The chain recombines TRBV7-3 with TRBJ2-3, with D tentatively TRBD2 (6 bases). Germline V gene lookup returns CDR1 SGHTA and CDR2 FQGTGA. The CDR3 spans 17 residues. Trimming removed 5 bases from V and 4 bases from J, with 22 bases in between. CDR3 region: CASSPQPSSRGPDTQYF. CDR3 nucleotides: TGTGCCAGCAGCCCTCAGCCGAGCTCGCGGGGTCCAGATACGCAGTATTTT.

The gene calls are TRBV6-5 and TRBJ2-7, with D perhaps assigned TRBD1 or TRBD2 (6 bases each). V gave up 6 bases and J gave up 4 bases, with 13 bases separating them. This CDR3 spans 13 amino acids. CDR1 and CDR2 (germline): MNHEY, SVGAGI. The CDR3 loop is CASSPGGQYEQYF. The DNA for the CDR3 is TGTGCCAGCAGCCCTGGGGGGCAGTACGAGCAGTACTTC.

In this sample, this clone turned up a few times. The chain carries TRBV18 and TRBJ1-1; D gene ambiguous. V shed 3 bases and J shed 1 base, with 6 bases lying between them. The CDR3 is 13 amino acids. Germline CDR1 and CDR2: KGHSH and LQKENI. For the CDR3, the DNA is TGTGCCAGCTCACCCCCGGGGAACACTGAAGCTTTCTTT. It codes for CASSPPGNTEAFF. The variable domain in full, completed from reference TRBV18 and TRBJ1-1, reads NAGVMQNPRHLVRRRGQEARLRCSPMKGHSHVYWYRQLPEEGLKFMVYLQKENIIDESGMPKERFSAEFPKEGPSILRIQQVVRGDSAAYFCASSPPGNTEAFFGQGTRLTVV.

CDR3 residues: CASSPRTGIGGYTF. The CDR3 DNA reads TGTGCCAGCAGTCCGAGAACGGGAATCGGTGGCTACACCTTC. The V and J genes are TRBV27 and TRBJ1-2, with D hard to call. Trimming cost V 5 bases and J 7 bases, with 17 bases left between them. The length of the CDR3 is 14 residues. Germline V gene sequence: CDR1 MNHEY, CDR2 SMNVEV (reference sequence).

The rearrangement joins TRBV7-2 to TRBJ2-7; 10 nucleotides match TRBD2. CDR1 and CDR2 from the germline V gene are SGHTA and FQGNSA. This CDR3 contains 14 residues. After removal of 8 bases from V and 6 bases from J, the junction contained 10 bases not matched to a gene. CDR3 DNA: TGTGCCAGCGGGCCCGGGACTAGCGTCGCCGAGCAGTACTTC. Its translation is CASGPGTSVAEQYF.

The chain carries TRBV10-3 and TRBJ2-7, with D hard to call. Germline values: CDR1 ENHRY, CDR2 SYGVKD. V lost 7 bases to trimming and J lost 2 bases, with 9 bases between them. The CDR3 consists of 12 residues. CDR3 nucleotides: TGTGCCATCATGAGCGACGCCTACGAGCAGTACTTC. Translation: CAIMSDAYEQYF.

The chain has TRBV11-3 and TRBJ1-3, with 10 bases identical to TRBD1. Losses at the gene ends were 8 bases for V and 4 bases for J; bases not matched to a gene: 8. The V gene's germline CDR1 is SGHNT and CDR2 YENEEA. The CDR3 loop spans 15 amino acids. Written as DNA, the CDR3 is TGTGCCAGCGGCCCGGGACAGGGGTCCGGAAACACCATATATTTT. Translation gives CASGPGQGSGNTIYF. The full variable domain, in which reference TRBV11-3 and TRBJ1-3 provide the parts outside the CDR3, is EAGVVQSPRYKIIEKKQPVAFWCNPISGHNTLYWYLQNLGQGPELLIRYENEEAVDDSQLPKDRFSAERLKGVDSTLKIQPAELGDSAVYLCASGPGQGSGNTIYFGEGSWLTVV.

The gene calls are TRBV6-1 and TRBJ2-4; 7 nucleotides align to TRBD1. The CDR3 has 19 residues. V shed 4 bases, J shed 0 bases, and the junction held 15 bases outside the gene matches. CDR1 is MNHNS, CDR2 SASEGT, per germline. CDR3 residues: CASSAIGTDFSLAKNIQYF. In nucleotides, the CDR3 is TGTGCCAGCAGTGCCATCGGGACAGACTTCTCCTTAGCCAAAAACATTCAGTACTTC.

This clone was counted only a few times. V and J are TRBV30 and TRBJ1-1; unclear D gene. The germline V gene has CDR1 GTSNPN and CDR2 SVGIG (reference sequence). The V end lost 0 bases, the J end lost 4 bases, and 9 bases lay between the germline ends. The CDR3 consists of 13 residues. CDR3 bases: TGTGCCTGGAGTGTCTCCGGGTTCACTGAAGCTTTCTTT. Its translation is CAWSVSGFTEAFF.

The chain carries TRBV23-1 and TRBJ1-2; D not resolved. TRBV23-1 belongs to the ORF category, with a function that is uncertain. V lost 4 bases and J lost 3, with 12 bases in between. This CDR3 contains 14 residues. The CDR3 DNA is TGCGCCAGCAGTCGATGGAGATCCCACTATGGCTACACCTTC. This encodes CASSRWRSHYGYTF.

This clone came up once. V and J are TRBV7-8 and TRBJ1-6; D not resolved. The V end lost 2 bases, the J end lost 0 bases, and 8 bases lay between the germline ends. Germline-derived CDR1 and CDR2 are SGHVS and FQNEAQ. The CDR3 runs 16 residues. The CDR3 here is CASSLQTSSYNSPLHF. The CDR3 DNA sequence: TGTGCCAGCAGCTTACAGACCAGCTCCTATAATTCACCCCTCCACTTT.

The J gene is TRBJ2-7, the V gene TRBV7-3, with a weak D call TRBD1 (5 bases). Germline V gene data show CDR1 as SGHTA and CDR2 as FQGTGA. The ends were cut back, 5 bases at V and 2 bases at J, with 13 bases in the middle. The CDR3 runs to 14 residues. The chain's CDR3 is CASSLYQGTYEQYF. DNA of the CDR3: TGTGCCAGCAGCCTATACCAGGGAACCTACGAGCAGTACTTC.

This chain connects TRBV6-5 to TRBJ2-2; a possible D gene is TRBD2 (6 bases). Trimming took off 4 bases at V and 7 bases at J, with 16 bases between the two ends. The CDR3 runs to 15 residues. Germline values: CDR1 MNHEY, CDR2 SVGAGI. Here the CDR3 reads CASSSPGGFHGELFF. Here the CDR3 DNA reads TGTGCCAGCAGTTCCCCCGGGGGATTTCACGGGGAGCTGTTTTTT.

The genes are TRBV5-4 and TRBJ2-6; D not certain. Germline-derived CDR1 and CDR2 are SGHNT and YYREEE (reference sequence). Trimming left V 4 bases short and J 4 bases short, with 12 bases between. The CDR3 is 15 residues long. CDR3 sequence (DNA): TGTGCCAGCAGCAACGACATCCAAGGGGCCAACGTCCTGACTTTC. Its translation is CASSNDIQGANVLTF.

A few counts support this clone. The chain recombines TRBV14 with TRBJ2-1; TRBD2 aligns across 16 bases. The CDR3 covers 15 residues. J lost 8 bases, V lost 7 bases, and 5 bases had no gene match. Germline CDR1 reads SGHDN; CDR2 reads FVKESK. CDR3 sequence: CASKIGTSGRDEQFF. CDR3 bases: TGTGCCAGCAAAATTGGGACTAGCGGGAGGGATGAGCAGTTCTTC. Full variable domain (remainder filled in from reference TRBV14 and TRBJ2-1): EAGVTQFPSHSVIEKGQTVTLRCDPISGHDNLYWYRRVMGKEIKFLLHFVKESKQDESGMPNNRFLAERTGGTYSTLKVQPAELEDSGVYFCASKIGTSGRDEQFFGPGTRLTVL.

This clone appeared once. The rearrangement joins TRBV5-1 to TRBJ2-1, with D possibly being TRBD1 (7 bases). There are 15 residues in the CDR3. Germline CDR1 is SGHRS and CDR2 is YFSETQ. Trimming removed 4 bases from V and 8 bases from J, with 19 bases in between. CDR3: CASSTGQPGGDEQFF. The CDR3 DNA follows: TGCGCCAGCAGCACGGGACAGCCCGGAGGGGATGAGCAGTTCTTC.

This clone has a single count. The chain joins TRBV5-6 to TRBJ1-4; D not resolved. Between the trimmed V and J ends, which lost 1 base and 5 bases, there was a span of 6 bases. The CDR3 is 13 residues long. The germline CDR1 and CDR2 sequences are SGHDT and YYEEEE. CDR3 DNA sequence: TGTGCCAGCAGCTTGACAAGAAATGAAAAACTGTTTTTT. It is translated as CASSLTRNEKLFF. The full variable domain, rest sourced from reference TRBV5-6 and TRBJ1-4, is DAGVTQSPTHLIKTRGQQVTLRCSPKSGHDTVSWYQQALGQGPQFIFQYYEEEERQRGNFPDRFSGHQFPNYSSELNVNALLLGDSALYLCASSLTRNEKLFFGSGTQLSVL.

The CDR3 sequence is CASTYRGQVVVDNEQFF. The CDR3 DNA reads as TGTGCCAGCACCTACAGAGGACAGGTGGTAGTAGACAATGAGCAGTTCTTC. This chain connects TRBV7-9 to TRBJ2-1, with 7 bases identical to TRBD1. Germline V CDR1 and CDR2: SEHNR, FQNEAQ (reference sequence). V dropped 7 bases and J dropped 5; count of bases not matched to a gene: 17. CDR3 size: 17 residues.

The chain uses TRBV10-3 and TRBJ1-1; 8 bases fit TRBD1. J gave up 6 bases and V 11 bases, and 11 bases lay outside the gene matches. This CDR3 has 13 residues. CDR1 is ENHRY and CDR2 is SYGVKD in the germline V gene. As DNA, the CDR3 is TGTGCCTCATTACAGGGGGTAAGCGCTGAAGCTTTCTTT. Encoded protein: CASLQGVSAEAFF.

This clone was seen once. J is TRBJ2-5 and V is TRBV5-1, with D possibly being TRBD1 (6 bases). The CDR3 spans 12 residues. The V end was cut by 3 bases, the J end by 5 bases, with 8 bases between. Germline lookup yields CDR1 SGHRS and CDR2 YFSETQ. The CDR3 loop is CASSSRGETQYF. The CDR3 nucleotides read TGCGCCAGCAGCTCCAGGGGTGAGACCCAGTACTTC.

The rearrangement joins TRBV2 to TRBJ2-3; D perhaps matches TRBD2 (6 bases). The CDR3 is 18 residues long. Trimming pared 2 bases from V and 0 bases from J, leaving 18 bases between. Germline CDR1 is SNHLY and CDR2 is FYNNEI. The CDR3 is CASSEPYLRDFSTDTQYF. CDR3 bases: TGTGCCAGCAGTGAACCCTACCTCCGGGACTTTAGCACAGATACGCAGTATTTT.

The CDR3 reads CASSPETVQGAQDEQFF. The CDR3 DNA follows: TGCGCCAGCAGCCCCGAAACTGTACAGGGGGCTCAGGATGAGCAGTTCTTC. The chain has TRBV4-3 and TRBJ2-1; 9 bases are a match to TRBD1. Germline assignment: CDR1 LGHNA and CDR2 YSLEER. This CDR3 region has 17 residues. The trim removed 4 bases at V and 8 bases at J, leaving 15 bases unmatched.

This clone came up a few times. Additional DNA sequences in this sample encode the identical CDR3. This chain links TRBV5-1 with TRBJ2-1, with 13 bases that match TRBD2. The CDR3 consists of 18 residues. The junction had 4 bases not matched to a gene; V was cut back by 0 bases and J by 1 base. CDR1 is SGHRS and CDR2 is YFSETQ in the germline V gene. CDR3: CASSLAWTSGSSYNEQFF. CDR3 in DNA: TGCGCCAGCAGCTTGGCCTGGACTAGCGGGAGTTCCTACAATGAGCAGTTCTTC.

The chain joins TRBV19 to TRBJ2-4; D possibly corresponds to TRBD1 (6 bases). Germline-derived CDR1 and CDR2 are LNHDA and SQIVND (reference sequence). The length of the CDR3 is 17 residues. V lost 0 bases, J lost 1 base, and 13 bases lay in between. The CDR3 DNA is TGTGCCAGTAGTATAGAAGGGGGTATGTTGGCCAAAAACATTCAGTACTTC. It encodes CASSIEGGMLAKNIQYF.

This sequence joins TRBV7-3 and TRBJ2-3; 10 positions agree with TRBD2. Trimming removed 5 bases from V and 1 base from J; junction bases left unmatched: 6. The CDR3 runs 16 residues. From germline, CDR1 is SGHTA and CDR2 FQGTGA. CDR3 residues: CASSLTGTSGTDTQYF. Written as DNA, the CDR3 is TGTGCCAGCAGCCTCACCGGGACTAGCGGCACAGATACGCAGTATTTT. Full variable domain (remainder filled in from reference TRBV7-3 and TRBJ2-3): GAGVSQTPSNKVTEKGKYVELRCDPISGHTALYWYRQSLGQGPEFLIYFQGTGAADDSGLPNDRFFAVRPEGSVSTLKIQRTERGDSAVYLCASSLTGTSGTDTQYFGPGTRLTVL.